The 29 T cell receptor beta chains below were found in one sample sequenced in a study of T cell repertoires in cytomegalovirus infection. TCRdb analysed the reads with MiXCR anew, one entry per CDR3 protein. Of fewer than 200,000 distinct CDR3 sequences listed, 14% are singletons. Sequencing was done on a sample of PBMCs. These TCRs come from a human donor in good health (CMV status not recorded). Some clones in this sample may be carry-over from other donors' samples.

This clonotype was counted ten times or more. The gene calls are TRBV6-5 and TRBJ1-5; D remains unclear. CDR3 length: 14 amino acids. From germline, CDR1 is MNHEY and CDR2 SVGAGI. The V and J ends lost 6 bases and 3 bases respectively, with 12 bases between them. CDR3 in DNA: TGTGCCAGCAGCTCAGGACTCCTCAATCAGCCCCAGCATTTT. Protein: CASSSGLLNQPQHF.

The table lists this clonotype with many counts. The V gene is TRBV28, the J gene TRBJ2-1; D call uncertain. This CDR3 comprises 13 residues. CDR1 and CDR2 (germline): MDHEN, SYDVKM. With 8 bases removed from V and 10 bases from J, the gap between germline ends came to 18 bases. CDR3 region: CASSHLSAWEQFF. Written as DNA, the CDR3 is TGTGCCAGCTCTCATCTTTCGGCTTGGGAGCAGTTCTTC.

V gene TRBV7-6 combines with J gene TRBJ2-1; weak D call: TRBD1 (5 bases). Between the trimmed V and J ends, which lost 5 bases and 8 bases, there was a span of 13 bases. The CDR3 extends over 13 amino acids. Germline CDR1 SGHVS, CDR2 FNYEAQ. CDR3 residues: CASSLRMGHEQFF. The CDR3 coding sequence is TGTGCCAGCAGCCTCCGGATGGGGCATGAGCAGTTCTTC.

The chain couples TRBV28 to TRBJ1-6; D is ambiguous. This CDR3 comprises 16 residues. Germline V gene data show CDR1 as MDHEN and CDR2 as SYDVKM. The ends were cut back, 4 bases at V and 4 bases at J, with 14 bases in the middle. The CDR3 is CASSSLVSGYNSPLHF. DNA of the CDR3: TGTGCCAGCAGTTCTCTAGTGTCTGGGTATAATTCACCCCTCCACTTT. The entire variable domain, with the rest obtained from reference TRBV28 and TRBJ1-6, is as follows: DVKVTQSSRYLVKRTGEKVFLECVQDMDHENMFWYRQDPGLGLRLIYFSYDVKMKEKGDIPEGYSVSREKKERFSLILESASTNQTSMYLCASSSLVSGYNSPLHFGNGTRLTVT.

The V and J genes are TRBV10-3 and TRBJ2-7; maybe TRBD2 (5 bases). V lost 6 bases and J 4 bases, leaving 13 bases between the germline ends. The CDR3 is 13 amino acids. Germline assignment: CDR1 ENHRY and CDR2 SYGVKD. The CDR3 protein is CAIREPTIYEQYF. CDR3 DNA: TGTGCCATCAGGGAACCGACTATTTACGAGCAGTACTTC.

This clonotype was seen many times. CDR3: CASSFALSEQYF. The DNA of the CDR3 is TGTGCCAGCAGCTTCGCCCTTTCCGAGCAGTACTTC. The chain uses TRBV7-6 and TRBJ2-7; D remains unclear. This CDR3 comprises 12 residues. Germline V gives CDR1 SGHVS, CDR2 FNYEAQ. The germline V and J ends were trimmed by 3 bases and 6 bases, with 9 bases remaining between them.

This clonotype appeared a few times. CDR3 bases: TGTGCCAGCAGCTTAACGTCGGGACAGGGATACGGAAACACCATATATTTT. Encoded protein: CASSLTSGQGYGNTIYF. The chain is built from TRBV7-3 and TRBJ1-3, with 9 bases aligning to TRBD1. There are 17 residues in the CDR3. The germline V gene has CDR1 SGHTA and CDR2 FQGTGA. V lost 0 bases and J lost 4; bases outside the gene matches: 7.

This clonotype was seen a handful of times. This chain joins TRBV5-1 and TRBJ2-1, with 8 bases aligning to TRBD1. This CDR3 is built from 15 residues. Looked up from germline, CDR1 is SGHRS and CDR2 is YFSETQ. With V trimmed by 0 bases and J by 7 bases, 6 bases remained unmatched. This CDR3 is CASSLAQGARNEQFF. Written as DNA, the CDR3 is TGCGCCAGCAGCTTGGCGCAGGGGGCGCGGAATGAGCAGTTCTTC.

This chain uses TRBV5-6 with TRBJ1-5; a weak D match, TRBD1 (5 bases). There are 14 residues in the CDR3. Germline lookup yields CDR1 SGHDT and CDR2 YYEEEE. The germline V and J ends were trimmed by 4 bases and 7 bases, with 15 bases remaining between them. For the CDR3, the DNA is TGTGCCAGCAGCCCCAACGGGGGGATACAGCCCCAGCATTTT. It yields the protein CASSPNGGIQPQHF.

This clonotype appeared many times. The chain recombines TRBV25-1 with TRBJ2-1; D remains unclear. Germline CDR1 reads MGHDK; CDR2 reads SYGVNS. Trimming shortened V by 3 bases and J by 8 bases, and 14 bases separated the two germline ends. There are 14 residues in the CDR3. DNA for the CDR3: TGTGCCAGCAGTGATCTATTAATAAGGGATGAGCAGTTCTTC. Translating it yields CASSDLLIRDEQFF.

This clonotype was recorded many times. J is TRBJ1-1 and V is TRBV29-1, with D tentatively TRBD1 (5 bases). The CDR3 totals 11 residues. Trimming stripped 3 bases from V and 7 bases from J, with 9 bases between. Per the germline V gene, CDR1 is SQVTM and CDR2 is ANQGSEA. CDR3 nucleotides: TGCAGCGTTGACAGGGTGGGTGAAGCTTTCTTT. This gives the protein CSVDRVGEAFF.

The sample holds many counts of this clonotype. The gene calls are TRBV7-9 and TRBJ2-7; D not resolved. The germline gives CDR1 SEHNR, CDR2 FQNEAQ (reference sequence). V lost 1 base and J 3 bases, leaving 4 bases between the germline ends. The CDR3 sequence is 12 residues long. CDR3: CASSLEDYEQYF. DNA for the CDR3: TGTGCCAGCAGCTTAGAGGACTACGAGCAGTACTTC.

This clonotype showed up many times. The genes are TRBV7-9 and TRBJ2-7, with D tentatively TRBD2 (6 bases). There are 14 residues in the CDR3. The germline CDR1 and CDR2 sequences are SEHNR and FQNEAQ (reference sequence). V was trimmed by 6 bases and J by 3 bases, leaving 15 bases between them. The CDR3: CASRPSAGLYEQYF. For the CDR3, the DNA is TGTGCCAGCAGACCTAGCGCGGGCCTCTACGAGCAGTACTTC.

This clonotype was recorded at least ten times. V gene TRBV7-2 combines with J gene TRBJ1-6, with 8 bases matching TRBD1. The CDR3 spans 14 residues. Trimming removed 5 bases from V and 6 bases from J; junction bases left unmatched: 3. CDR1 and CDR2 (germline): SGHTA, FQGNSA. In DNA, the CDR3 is TGTGCCAGCAGCGGGACAGGCGCTAATTCACCCCTCCACTTT. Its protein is CASSGTGANSPLHF. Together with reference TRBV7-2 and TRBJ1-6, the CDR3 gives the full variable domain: GAGVSQSPSNKVTEKGKDVELRCDPISGHTALYWYRQSLGQGLEFLIYFQGNSAPDKSGLPSDRFSAERTGGSVSTLTIQRTQQEDSAVYLCASSGTGANSPLHFGNGTRLTVT.

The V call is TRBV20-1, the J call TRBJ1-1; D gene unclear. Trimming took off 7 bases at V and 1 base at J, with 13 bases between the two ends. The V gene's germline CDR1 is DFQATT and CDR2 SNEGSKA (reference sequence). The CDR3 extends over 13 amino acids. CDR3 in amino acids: CSGVLPQNTEAFF. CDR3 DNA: TGCAGTGGGGTTCTTCCCCAGAACACTGAAGCTTTCTTT.

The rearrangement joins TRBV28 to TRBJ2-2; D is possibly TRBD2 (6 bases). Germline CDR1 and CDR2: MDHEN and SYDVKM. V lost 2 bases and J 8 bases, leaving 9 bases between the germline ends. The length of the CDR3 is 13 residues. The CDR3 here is CASSLPGLGELFF. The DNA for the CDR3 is TGTGCCAGCAGTTTACCGGGACTTGGGGAGCTGTTTTTT.

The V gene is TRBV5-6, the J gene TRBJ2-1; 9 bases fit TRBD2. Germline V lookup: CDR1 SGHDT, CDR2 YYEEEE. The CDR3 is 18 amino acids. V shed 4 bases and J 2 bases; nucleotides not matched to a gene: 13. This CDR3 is CASSGRLLAGRAYNEQFF. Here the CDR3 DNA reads TGTGCCAGCAGCGGACGACTTCTAGCGGGGAGGGCCTACAATGAGCAGTTCTTC.

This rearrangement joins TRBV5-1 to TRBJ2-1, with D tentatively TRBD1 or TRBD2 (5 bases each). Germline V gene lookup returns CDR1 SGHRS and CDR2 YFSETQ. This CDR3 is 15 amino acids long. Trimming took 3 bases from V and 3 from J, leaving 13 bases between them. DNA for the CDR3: TGCGCCAGCAGCTCTTTAAGAGGGGACTACAATGAGCAGTTCTTC. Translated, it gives CASSSLRGDYNEQFF.

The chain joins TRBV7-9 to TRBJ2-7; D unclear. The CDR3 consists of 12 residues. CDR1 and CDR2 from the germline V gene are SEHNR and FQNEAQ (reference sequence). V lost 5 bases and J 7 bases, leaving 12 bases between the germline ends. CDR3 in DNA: TGTGCCAGCAGCGAAGGTTTGTGGGAGCAGTACTTC. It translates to CASSEGLWEQYF.

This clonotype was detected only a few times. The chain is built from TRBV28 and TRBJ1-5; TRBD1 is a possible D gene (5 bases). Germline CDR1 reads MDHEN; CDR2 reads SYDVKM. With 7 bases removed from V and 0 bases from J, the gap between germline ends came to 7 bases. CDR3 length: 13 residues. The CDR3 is CASNRFSNQPQHF. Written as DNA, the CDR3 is TGTGCCAGCAACAGGTTTAGCAATCAGCCCCAGCATTTT.

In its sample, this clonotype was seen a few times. The DNA for the CDR3 is TGCAGTGCTAGAGCCCCCGGCAGTGCGGCATATGGCTACACCTTC. Its translation: CSARAPGSAAYGYTF. This sequence joins TRBV20-1 and TRBJ1-2; D gene unclear. The CDR3 runs to 15 residues. V was trimmed by 1 base and J by 5 bases, leaving 17 bases between them. CDR1 DFQATT and CDR2 SNEGSKA come from the germline V gene (reference sequence).

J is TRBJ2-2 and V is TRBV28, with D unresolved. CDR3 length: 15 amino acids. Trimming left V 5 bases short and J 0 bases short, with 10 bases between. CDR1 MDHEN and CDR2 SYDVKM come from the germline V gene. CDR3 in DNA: TGTGCCAGCAGTCCCATATCAGCGAACACCGGGGAGCTGTTTTTT. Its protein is CASSPISANTGELFF.

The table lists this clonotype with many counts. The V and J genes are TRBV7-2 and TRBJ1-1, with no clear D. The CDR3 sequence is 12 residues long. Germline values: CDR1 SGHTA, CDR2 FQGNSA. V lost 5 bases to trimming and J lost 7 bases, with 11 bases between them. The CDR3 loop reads CASSTWRGEAFF. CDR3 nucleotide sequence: TGTGCCAGCAGCACGTGGAGAGGTGAAGCTTTCTTT.

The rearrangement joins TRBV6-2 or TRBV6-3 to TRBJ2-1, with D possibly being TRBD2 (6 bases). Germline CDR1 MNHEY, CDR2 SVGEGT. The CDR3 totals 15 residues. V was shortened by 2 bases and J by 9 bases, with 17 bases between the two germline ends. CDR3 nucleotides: TGTGCCAGCAGTTACCGGGACGGTGACGGGAGTGAGCAGTTCTTC. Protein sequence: CASSYRDGDGSEQFF.

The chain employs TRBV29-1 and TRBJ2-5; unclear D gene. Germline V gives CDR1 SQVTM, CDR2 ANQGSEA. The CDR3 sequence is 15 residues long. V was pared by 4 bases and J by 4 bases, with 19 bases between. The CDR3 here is CSVGETAGWSETQYF. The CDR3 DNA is TGCAGCGTTGGGGAAACAGCCGGTTGGTCAGAGACCCAGTACTTC.

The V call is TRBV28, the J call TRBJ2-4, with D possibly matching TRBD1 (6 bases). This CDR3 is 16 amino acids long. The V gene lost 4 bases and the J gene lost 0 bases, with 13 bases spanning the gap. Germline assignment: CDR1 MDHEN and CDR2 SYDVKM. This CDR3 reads CASSSTGLLAKNIQYF. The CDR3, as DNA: TGTGCCAGCAGTTCAACAGGGTTACTAGCCAAAAACATTCAGTACTTC.

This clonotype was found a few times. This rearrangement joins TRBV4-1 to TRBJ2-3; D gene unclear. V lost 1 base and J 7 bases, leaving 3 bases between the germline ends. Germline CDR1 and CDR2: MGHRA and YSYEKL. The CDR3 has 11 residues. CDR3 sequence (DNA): TGCGCCAGCAGCCAAGCCCATACGCAGTATTTT. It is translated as CASSQAHTQYF.

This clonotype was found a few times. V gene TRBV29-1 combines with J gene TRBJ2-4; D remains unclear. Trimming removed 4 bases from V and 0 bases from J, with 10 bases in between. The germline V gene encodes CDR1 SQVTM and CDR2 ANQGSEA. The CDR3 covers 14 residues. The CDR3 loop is CSVVGLLAKNIQYF. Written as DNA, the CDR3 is TGCAGCGTTGTAGGGCTGTTAGCCAAAAACATTCAGTACTTC. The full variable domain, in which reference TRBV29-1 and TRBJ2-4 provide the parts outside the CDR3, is SAVISQKPSRDICQRGTSLTIQCQVDSQVTMMFWYRQQPGQSLTLIATANQGSEATYESGFVIDKFPISRPNLTFSTLTVSNMSPEDSSIYLCSVVGLLAKNIQYFGAGTRLSVL.

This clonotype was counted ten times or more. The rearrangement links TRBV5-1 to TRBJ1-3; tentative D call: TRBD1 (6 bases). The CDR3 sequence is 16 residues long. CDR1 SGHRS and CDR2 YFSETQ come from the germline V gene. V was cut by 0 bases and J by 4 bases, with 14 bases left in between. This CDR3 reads CASSLAPTGYGNTIYF. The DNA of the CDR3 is TGCGCCAGCAGCTTGGCCCCCACAGGGTACGGAAACACCATATATTTT.